These T cell receptor beta chains were read from a single sample in a study of neoadjuvant anti-PD-1 for oral cavity cancer. Sequencing used immunoSEQ multiplex PCR; TCRdb keeps in-frame clones, though not all of them. This sample carries around 12,000 clones, around two thirds of them seen once, and the ten largest clones take 2% to 2.5%. The material was PBMCs, obtained before nivolumab (anti-PD-1) treatment. All receptors come from a person between 40 and 80 years old with oral cavity squamous cell carcinoma. CDR3s include the opening cysteine and the closing phenylalanine or tryptophan. Fields, in order: V gene, J gene, clone size, D gene, CDR3 protein, CDR3 DNA. D genes are given only for firm matches. The size field is filled for only some rows; it gives once, few, many or a size class.

>TRBV5-1|TRBJ1-4|.|.
CASSVGRGTNEKLFF
TGCGCCAGCAGCGTCGGCAGGGGCACTAATGAAAAACTGTTTTTT
>TRBV7-8|TRBJ1-2|.|TRBD1
CASSPAATGGNYGYTF
TGTGCCAGCAGCCCGGCGGCGACAGGGGGGAACTATGGCTACACCTTC
>TRBV15|TRBJ2-1|.|.
CATSRDKGSEQFF
TGTGCCACCAGCAGAGATAAGGGGTCTGAGCAGTTCTTC
>TRBV29-1|TRBJ1-4|.|.
CSVRTNEKLFF
TGCAGCGTCAGGACTAATGAAAAACTGTTTTTT
>TRBV7-2|TRBJ1-5|.|TRBD1
CASSPTGGNQPQHF
TGTGCCAGCAGTCCAACAGGGGGTAATCAGCCCCAGCATTTT
>TRBV9|TRBJ2-7|few|.
CASSASSYEQYF
TGTGCCAGCAGCGCCAGCTCCTACGAGCAGTACTTC
>TRBV2|TRBJ1-1|.|.
CASETHGGNTEAFF
TGTGCCAGCGAGACTCATGGGGGAAACACTGAAGCTTTCTTT
>TRBV19|TRBJ1-5|.|.
CASSSTGNQPQHF
TGTGCCAGTAGTTCGACGGGGAATCAGCCCCAGCATTTT
>TRBV7-2|TRBJ2-1|.|.
CASSLKYNEQFF
TGTGCCAGCAGCTTGAAATACAATGAGCAGTTCTTC
>TRBV6-5|TRBJ1-5|once|TRBD1
CASRFGQERNQPQHF
TGTGCCAGTCGATTCGGACAGGAACGCAATCAGCCCCAGCATTTT
>TRBV10-3|TRBJ2-2|.|TRBD1
CAISGPSRDRDLFGELFF
TGTGCCATCAGTGGCCCTTCCCGGGACAGGGATTTGTTCGGGGAGCTGTTTTTT
>TRBV7-9|TRBJ1-6|.|TRBD1
CASSSPPGQDNSPLHF
TGTGCCAGCAGCTCCCCCCCGGGACAGGATAATTCACCCCTCCACTTT
>TRBV9|TRBJ2-1|.|.
CASSVDGQGLYNEQFF
TGTGCCAGCAGCGTAGACGGCCAGGGGCTCTACAATGAGCAGTTCTTC
>TRBV5-8|TRBJ2-3|.|.
CASSLEGFRSLTDTQYF
TGTGCCAGCAGCTTGGAGGGTTTCCGCTCCCTCACAGATACGCAGTATTTT
>TRBV7-3|TRBJ1-1|.|.
CASSSGSGGAFF
TGTGCCAGCAGCTCCGGGTCGGGGGGTGCTTTCTTT
>TRBV28|TRBJ1-2|.|TRBD1
CASSPGTGANYGYTF
TGTGCCAGCAGTCCAGGGACAGGGGCTAACTATGGCTACACCTTC
>TRBV7-9|TRBJ2-3|.|.
CASSQTGATDTQYF
TGTGCCAGCAGTCAGACAGGAGCCACAGATACGCAGTATTTT